Sequencing of this T cell receptor beta chain was carried out in a study of CD8 T cells in Susac syndrome. The CDR3 sequence is 15 residues long. The J segment lost 7 bases and the V segment lost 3 bases, leaving 9 bases of the junction unmatched. A quantity of about 0.5 to 1 ug RNA underwent reverse transcription using random hexamers. An immunoSEQ multiplex PCR amplified TCR beta CDR3 over 54 Vbeta and 13 Jbeta. TCRdb passed the immunoSEQ multiplex PCR reads through MiXCR, listing each CDR3 protein once. The table shows some 150,000 distinct CDR3 sequences, with approximately 95% occurring only once.

The sequence was collected from a human donor with Susac syndrome. The specimen sequenced was CD4+ T cells from PBMCs. The chain is built from TRBV12-3 or TRBV12-4 and TRBJ2-1; 7 bases line up with TRBD2. The CDR3 coding sequence is TGTGCCAGCAGTTTTTGGGGGAGGGAAGGGAATGAGCAGTTCTTC. Translated: CASSFWGREGNEQFF.